The 26 T cell receptor beta chains listed next were all sequenced from one sample in a study of blood T cells in healthy people across ages. Using a J-beta primer mix together with a sample-barcoded 5' primer, a second PCR was run for roughly 6 to 11 cycles. TCRdb re-called the 5' RACE reads through MiXCR, storing one row per CDR3 protein. The sample shows approximately 850,000 distinct CDR3 sequences, 58% of them seen only once. The sequencing sample was made of blood. The source is a man between 25 and 39 years old in good health.

This clonotype was counted only a few times. The chain couples TRBV7-2 to TRBJ2-1; D possibly corresponds to TRBD2 (5 bases). CDR3 length: 14 residues. Deletions cut 5 bases from V and 3 bases from J, with 11 bases between. Germline CDR1 is SGHTA and CDR2 is FQGNSA. Written as DNA, the CDR3 is TGTGCCAGCAGCCTTCCCCGGGGCTACAATGAGCAGTTCTTC. Its protein product is CASSLPRGYNEQFF.

This clonotype occurred a few times. The chain links TRBV5-6 to TRBJ1-4; no clear D. V gave up 7 bases and J gave up 8 bases, with 12 bases separating them. There are 12 residues in the CDR3. The germline V gene encodes CDR1 SGHDT and CDR2 YYEEEE. The CDR3 is CASAGAGEKLFF. The CDR3 DNA is TGTGCCAGCGCCGGCGCCGGAGAAAAACTGTTTTTT.

V is TRBV7-9 and J is TRBJ1-6; TRBD1 might be the D (5 bases). Trimming cost V 1 base and J 7 bases, with 8 bases left between them. Germline-derived CDR1 and CDR2 are SEHNR and FQNEAQ (reference sequence). The CDR3 length is 14 residues. The CDR3 nucleotides read TGTGCCAGCAGCTTAGGGACAAACAATTCACCCCTCCACTTT. Protein: CASSLGTNNSPLHF.

The table lists this clonotype with a few counts. The chain uses TRBV30 and TRBJ1-1; D unclear. V was shortened by 4 bases and J by 2 bases, with 5 bases between the two germline ends. This CDR3 has 11 amino acids. The germline gives CDR1 GTSNPN, CDR2 SVGIG (reference sequence). The CDR3: CAWTRNTEAFF. The CDR3 DNA reads as TGTGCCTGGACGCGTAACACTGAAGCTTTCTTT.

This sequence joins TRBV29-1 and TRBJ1-2; TRBD1 agrees at 7 bases. The V segment lost 5 bases and the J segment 2 bases; nucleotides outside the gene matches: 5. Germline V CDR1 and CDR2: SQVTM, ANQGSEA. The CDR3 runs to 13 residues. The CDR3 spells CSVSGGSNYGYTF. CDR3 sequence (DNA): TGCAGCGTTTCAGGGGGTAGCAACTATGGCTACACCTTC.

The chain links TRBV4-1 to TRBJ1-5; 9 bases are a match to TRBD1. J lost 1 base, V lost 3 bases, and 1 base had no gene match. This CDR3 contains 15 residues. Germline V lookup: CDR1 MGHRA, CDR2 YSYEKL. The CDR3 nucleotides read TGCGCCAGCAGCCAGGGGACAGGGAGCAATCAGCCCCAGCATTTT. This translates into CASSQGTGSNQPQHF.

This clonotype was counted at least ten times. The chain has TRBV7-2 and TRBJ1-2; D remains ambiguous. CDR3 length: 15 amino acids. The germline V and J ends were trimmed by 6 bases and 5 bases, with 19 bases remaining between them. The germline V gene has CDR1 SGHTA and CDR2 FQGNSA. CDR3 nucleotide sequence: TGTGCCAGCAGATTCGATCTACAGCCATTTTATGGCTACACCTTC. Translation: CASRFDLQPFYGYTF.

The table lists this clonotype with a few counts. J is TRBJ2-1 and V is TRBV5-1; D not resolved. Germline loops: CDR1 SGHRS, CDR2 YFSETQ. V was clipped by 0 bases and J by 7 bases, with 14 bases between them. The CDR3 is 15 amino acids. As DNA, the CDR3 is TGCGCCAGCAGCTTGGCGCCGGCATTGGCAAATGAGCAGTTCTTC. This sequence encodes CASSLAPALANEQFF.

The rearrangement joins TRBV10-1 to TRBJ2-1; TRBD1 matches 8 bases. The germline CDR1 and CDR2 sequences are WNHNN and SYGVQD (reference sequence). J gave up 4 bases and V 3 bases, and 8 bases lay outside the gene matches. The CDR3 is made up of 16 amino acids. CDR3 sequence reads: CASSDAIGQGYNEQFF. CDR3 DNA sequence: TGCGCCAGCAGTGATGCGATCGGACAGGGATACAATGAGCAGTTCTTC.

This clonotype has only one observation. The V and J genes are TRBV12-3 or TRBV12-4 and TRBJ2-6, with unresolved D. The CDR3 contains 15 residues. The V gene lost 6 bases and the J gene lost 0 bases, with 9 bases spanning the gap. CDR3 nucleotides: TGTGCCAGCAGCCGCCACGACTCTGGGGCCAACGTCCTGACTTTC. Residues: CASSRHDSGANVLTF.

This chain links TRBV12-3 or TRBV12-4 with TRBJ2-5; D not resolved. This CDR3 spans 13 amino acids. V was trimmed by 1 base and J by 5 bases, leaving 8 bases between them. CDR3 DNA sequence: TGTGCCAGCAGTTTAGGCAGATGGGAGACCCAGTACTTC. Its translation is CASSLGRWETQYF.

The chain is built from TRBV9 and TRBJ2-1; possibly TRBD2 for D (7 bases). Trimming pared 1 base from V and 8 bases from J, leaving 19 bases between. Germline CDR1 and CDR2: SGDLS and YYNGEE. The CDR3 has 16 residues. The CDR3 DNA sequence: TGTGCCAGCAGCGTATGGGGGCTGGGGAGGGCCGATGAGCAGTTCTTC. Encoded protein: CASSVWGLGRADEQFF.

The V call is TRBV11-2, the J call TRBJ2-5, with D uncertain. Germline CDR1 SGHAT, CDR2 FQNNGV. The V end was cut by 1 base, the J end by 5 bases, with 14 bases between. This CDR3 comprises 15 residues. The CDR3 DNA reads as TGTGCCAGCAGCTTAGGGAACCGCGGTATGGAGACCCAGTACTTC. It yields the protein CASSLGNRGMETQYF.

V gene TRBV20-1 combines with J gene TRBJ1-5; D uncertain. Germline CDR1 reads DFQATT; CDR2 reads SNEGSKA (reference sequence). This CDR3 spans 12 amino acids. V lost 1 base to trimming and J lost 4 bases, with 5 bases between them. The CDR3 nucleotides read TGCAGTGCTAGAGTAGCGAATCAGCCCCAGCATTTT. The encoded protein is CSARVANQPQHF.

This clonotype occurred a few times. V and J are TRBV7-8 and TRBJ2-1; D may be TRBD1 or TRBD2 (5 bases each). The germline V gene encodes CDR1 SGHVS and CDR2 FQNEAQ. The CDR3 has 14 residues. V was pared by 5 bases and J by 3 bases, with 11 bases between. CDR3 DNA: TGTGCCAGCAGCGAAAGGGACGGCTACAATGAGCAGTTCTTC. Protein: CASSERDGYNEQFF.

This chain connects TRBV20-1 to TRBJ2-1, with 9 bases aligning to TRBD2. The CDR3 is made up of 15 amino acids. Germline values: CDR1 DFQATT, CDR2 SNEGSKA (reference sequence). Trimming took 8 bases from V and 9 from J; bases not matched to a gene: 17. CDR3 residues: CSHPVAGDFRGEQFF. DNA for the CDR3: TGCAGTCATCCGGTAGCGGGAGATTTCCGTGGTGAGCAGTTCTTC.

There are a few counts of this clonotype. The V gene is TRBV7-9, the J gene TRBJ2-7; 7 nucleotides match TRBD2. Germline V gene lookup returns CDR1 SEHNR and CDR2 FQNEAQ (reference sequence). The CDR3 length is 12 residues. Unmatched junction bases numbered 1, after V lost 2 bases and J lost 6 bases. The CDR3 loop is CASSLTSAEQYF. CDR3 in DNA: TGTGCCAGCAGCTTAACTAGCGCCGAGCAGTACTTC.

This clonotype was picked up a small number of times. The chain links TRBV20-1 to TRBJ2-7, with D possibly TRBD2 on 6 matching bases. Trimming stripped 6 bases from V and 3 bases from J, with 15 bases between. This CDR3 has 13 amino acids. Germline V gene lookup returns CDR1 DFQATT and CDR2 SNEGSKA (reference sequence). The CDR3 is CSAGGGSGYEQYF. CDR3 bases: TGCAGTGCCGGAGGAGGGTCGGGCTACGAGCAGTACTTC.

This clonotype occurred once. The CDR3 sequence is CASRRAPGLAGLNEQFF. The CDR3 nucleotides read TGTGCCAGCAGACGCGCCCCGGGACTAGCGGGTCTCAATGAGCAGTTCTTC. The rearrangement links TRBV6-1 to TRBJ2-1; 12 bases are a match to TRBD2. After removal of 6 bases from V and 6 bases from J, the junction contained 12 bases not matched to a gene. This CDR3 is 17 amino acids long. Germline lookup yields CDR1 MNHNS and CDR2 SASEGT.

This sequence joins TRBV13 and TRBJ2-1; weak D call: TRBD2 (5 bases). The V and J ends lost 5 bases and 4 bases respectively, with 18 bases between them. Germline V gene data show CDR1 as PRHDT and CDR2 as FYEKMQ (reference sequence). CDR3 length: 16 residues. CDR3 in amino acids: CASSTQLVGPYNEQFF. The CDR3 DNA reads as TGTGCCAGCAGCACCCAACTAGTAGGCCCGTACAATGAGCAGTTCTTC.

The chain joins TRBV4-2 to TRBJ1-1; possibly TRBD1 for D (5 bases). Trimming cost V 0 bases and J 7 bases, with 15 bases left between them. The CDR3 sequence is 15 residues long. Germline CDR1 is LGHNA and CDR2 is YNFKEQ. This CDR3 is CASSQEAAGTYEAFF. CDR3 coding DNA: TGTGCCAGCAGCCAAGAGGCCGCAGGGACCTATGAAGCTTTCTTT.

This clonotype was seen more than once but under ten times. Just one base apart from a much larger clone, this may be a read error. The genes are TRBV25-1 and TRBJ2-7; 7 nucleotides align to TRBD1. The V gene's germline CDR1 is MGHDK and CDR2 SYGVNS. The CDR3 length is 12 residues. V dropped 6 bases and J dropped 3; count of bases not matched to a gene: 2. The CDR3: CASRRTGYEQYF. CDR3 in DNA: TGTGCCAGCAGGAGGACAGGCTACGAGCAGTACTTC.

The chain has TRBV4-3 and TRBJ2-5, with 14 bases matching TRBD2. With 4 bases clipped from V and 5 bases from J, the junction kept 3 bases outside the gene matches. From germline, CDR1 is LGHNA and CDR2 YSLEER. The length of the CDR3 is 15 residues. In nucleotides, the CDR3 is TGCGCCAGCAGCCGGGGGACTAGCGGGAGCGAGACCCAGTACTTC. Its translation: CASSRGTSGSETQYF.

The V gene is TRBV24-1, the J gene TRBJ2-3; D perhaps matches TRBD2 (6 bases). CDR3 length: 15 amino acids. Trimming took off 2 bases at V and 4 bases at J, with 12 bases between the two ends. The germline V gene encodes CDR1 KGHDR and CDR2 SFDVKD. The CDR3 nucleotides read TGTGCCACCAGTGATTGGACGGGAGATTCAGATACGCAGTATTTT. Residues: CATSDWTGDSDTQYF.

The chain couples TRBV5-5 to TRBJ2-3, with D hard to call. Trimming took 4 bases from V and 5 from J, leaving 17 bases between them. The CDR3 is made up of 15 amino acids. Germline CDR1 and CDR2: SGHKS and YYEKEE (reference sequence). The CDR3 spells CASSPNWNLGDTQYF. For the CDR3, the DNA is TGTGCCAGCAGCCCTAACTGGAACTTGGGAGATACGCAGTATTTT.

This clonotype was detected only a few times. This chain uses TRBV7-2 with TRBJ2-7, with 12 nucleotides matching TRBD2. Trimming took 5 bases from V and 6 from J; bases not matched to a gene: 8. The CDR3 has 15 residues. Germline V lookup: CDR1 SGHTA, CDR2 FQGNSA. The DNA of the CDR3 is TGTGCCAGCAGCCCCTGGACTAGCGGGGCGAGCGAGCAGTACTTC. This sequence encodes CASSPWTSGASEQYF.